The 4 T cell receptor beta chains below were found in one sample sequenced in a study of T-cell reconstitution after alpha-beta-depleted transplantation in children. Unique molecular identifiers were built into the TCRbeta library. TCRdb used MiXCR to reprocess the PCR reads, holding one entry per CDR3 protein. The sample contains some 840,000 distinct CDR3 sequences, 15% to 20% of which appear only once. Sequencing was performed on PBMCs, mostly from graft donor cells, taken 360 days after TCRalphabeta/CD19-depleted stem cell transplant. Receptors originate from a male patient younger than 18 who had a stem cell transplant for acute lymphoblastic leukemia, so the T cells may come from the graft donor.

The chain is built from TRBV12-3 or TRBV12-4 and TRBJ2-7; 8 bases fit TRBD1. CDR3 size: 13 residues. With V trimmed by 6 bases and J by 5 bases, 6 bases remained unmatched. CDR3 in amino acids: CASSIDRGNEQYF. The CDR3 coding sequence is TGTGCCAGCAGCATCGACAGGGGTAACGAGCAGTACTTC.

With regard to this clonotype: Relative to the germline gene, one junction end is altered; a read error may explain this. This chain connects TRBV5-1 to TRBJ2-1; the D gene is possibly TRBD1 (6 bases). This CDR3 has 13 amino acids. Germline values: CDR1 SGHRS, CDR2 YFSETQ. Here the CDR3 DNA reads TGCGCCAACAGCTCGAGACAGGTTCCGGAGCAGTTCTTC. Translating it yields CANSSRQVPEQFF.

The chain uses TRBV12-3 or TRBV12-4 and TRBJ2-7; 9 bases agree with TRBD2. CDR3 size: 15 residues. Trimming removed 5 bases from V and 7 bases from J; junction bases left unmatched: 12. The CDR3 spells CASSPLSSGRQEQYF. The CDR3 DNA reads TGTGCCAGCAGTCCCCTGAGTAGCGGGAGACAAGAGCAGTACTTC.

In its sample, this clonotype was seen many times. The genes are TRBV7-9 and TRBJ1-1; D is uncertain. Germline CDR1 SEHNR, CDR2 FQNEAQ (reference sequence). The V and J ends lost 6 bases and 3 bases respectively, with 8 bases between them. The CDR3 covers 12 residues. The CDR3 DNA is TGTGCCAGCAGTGCTGAGTACACTGAAGCTTTCTTT. This sequence encodes CASSAEYTEAFF.